This T cell receptor beta chain was sequenced in a study of blood T cell repertoires in COVID-19. The CDR3 sequence is 16 residues long. Sequencing was performed with immunoSEQ multiplex PCR; in TCRdb, only in-frame clones are kept and a portion is missing. The data show about 270,000 clones, 90% seen once. This receptor was identified in a woman in her thirties with acute COVID-19. V and J are TRBV21-1 and TRBJ2-1; the tabulated D call, TRBD2, remains unverified against the DNA. TRBV21-1 counts as a pseudogene. The sequenced sample was PBMCs or T cells enriched from blood (not recorded which). CDR3 bases: TGTGCCAGCAGCACGTGGGGGAGGTGTCCTTACAATGAGCAGTTCTTC. Protein: CASSTWGRCPYNEQFF.